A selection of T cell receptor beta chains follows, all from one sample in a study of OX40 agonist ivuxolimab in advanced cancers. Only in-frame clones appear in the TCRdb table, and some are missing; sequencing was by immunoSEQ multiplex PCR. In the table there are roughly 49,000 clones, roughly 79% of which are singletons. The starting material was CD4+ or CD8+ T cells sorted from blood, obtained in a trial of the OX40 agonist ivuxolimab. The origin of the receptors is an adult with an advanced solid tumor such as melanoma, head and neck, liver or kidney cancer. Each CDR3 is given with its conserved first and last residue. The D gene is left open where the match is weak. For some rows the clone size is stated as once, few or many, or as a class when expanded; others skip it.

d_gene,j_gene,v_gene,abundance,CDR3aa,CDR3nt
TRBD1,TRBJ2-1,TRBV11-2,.,CASSFTRTGDFYNEQFF,TGTGCCAGCAGCTTCACCCGGACAGGGGATTTCTACAATGAGCAGTTCTTC
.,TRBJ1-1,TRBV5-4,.,CASSFGGTEAFF,TGTGCCAGCAGCTTCGGGGGGACTGAAGCTTTCTTT
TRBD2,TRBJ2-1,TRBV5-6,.,CASSSGLARNEQFF,TGTGCCAGCAGCTCGGGACTAGCACGCAATGAGCAGTTCTTC
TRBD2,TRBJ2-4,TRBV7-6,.,CASSPHVGTSGDLAKNIQYF,TGTGCCAGCAGCCCCCATGTTGGGACTAGCGGGGACCTAGCCAAAAACATTCAGTACTTC
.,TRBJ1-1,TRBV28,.,CASSPPGQWSTEAFF,TGTGCCAGCAGTCCCCCGGGGCAGTGGAGCACTGAAGCTTTCTTT
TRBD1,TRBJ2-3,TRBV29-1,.,CSVTGVTDTQYF,TGCAGCGTGACAGGGGTAACAGATACGCAGTATTTT
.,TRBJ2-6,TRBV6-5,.,CASSDKGPNVLTF,TGTGCCAGCAGTGATAAGGGTCCCAACGTCCTGACTTTC
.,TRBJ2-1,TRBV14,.,CASSQGRINYNEQFF,TGTGCCAGCAGCCAAGGACGGATAAACTATAATGAGCAGTTCTTC
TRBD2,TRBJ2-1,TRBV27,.,CASSPFTGGPYNEQFF,TGTGCCAGCAGTCCCTTTACGGGGGGGCCCTACAATGAGCAGTTCTTC
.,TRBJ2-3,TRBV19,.,CAPAQTNTQYF,TGTGCCCCCGCCCAAACCAATACGCAGTATTTT
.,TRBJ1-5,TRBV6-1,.,CASSSQGYSNQPQHF,TGTGCCAGCAGTTCTCAGGGGTATAGCAATCAGCCCCAGCATTTT
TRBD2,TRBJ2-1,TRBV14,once,CASSQIPGTSGSTYNEQFF,TGTGCCAGCAGCCAGATACCCGGGACTAGCGGGAGTACCTACAATGAGCAGTTCTTC
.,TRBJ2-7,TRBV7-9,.,CASSPGIGALYEQYF,TGTGCCAGCAGCCCAGGGATTGGTGCTTTGTACGAGCAGTACTTC
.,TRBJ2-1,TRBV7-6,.,CASSSPLGETHEQFF,TGTGCCAGCAGCTCCCCCCTCGGGGAAACCCATGAGCAGTTCTTC
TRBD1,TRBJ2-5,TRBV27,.,CASSLRSGGMETQYF,TGTGCCAGCAGTTTACGGTCAGGGGGAATGGAGACCCAGTACTTC
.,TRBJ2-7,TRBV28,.,CASSFTPLAPRYEQYF,TGTGCCAGCAGTTTTACCCCCCTCGCACCGCGCTACGAGCAGTACTTC
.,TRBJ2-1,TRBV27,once,CASSLSAGLSYNEQFF,TGTGCCAGCAGTTTATCCGCGGGGCTATCCTACAATGAGCAGTTCTTC